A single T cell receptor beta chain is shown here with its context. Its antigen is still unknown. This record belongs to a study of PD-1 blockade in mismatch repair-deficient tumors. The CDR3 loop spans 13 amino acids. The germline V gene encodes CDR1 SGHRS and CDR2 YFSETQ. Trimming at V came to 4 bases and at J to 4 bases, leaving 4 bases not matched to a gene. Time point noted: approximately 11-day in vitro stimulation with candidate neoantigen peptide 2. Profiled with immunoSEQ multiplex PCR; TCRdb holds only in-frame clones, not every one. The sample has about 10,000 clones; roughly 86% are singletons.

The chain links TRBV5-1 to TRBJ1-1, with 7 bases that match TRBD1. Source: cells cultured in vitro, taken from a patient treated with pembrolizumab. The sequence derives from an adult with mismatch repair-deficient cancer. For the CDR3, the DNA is TGCGCCAGCAGCGTGACAGGGATCACTGAAGCTTTCTTT. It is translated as CASSVTGITEAFF.